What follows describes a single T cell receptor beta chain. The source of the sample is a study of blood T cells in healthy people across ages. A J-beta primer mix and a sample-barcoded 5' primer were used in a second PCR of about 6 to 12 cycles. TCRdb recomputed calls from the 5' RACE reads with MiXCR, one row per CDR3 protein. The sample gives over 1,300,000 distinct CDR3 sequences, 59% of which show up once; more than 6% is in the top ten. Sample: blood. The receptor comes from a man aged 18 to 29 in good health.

The CDR3 spells CASRSQGTFGKAFF. CDR3 nucleotides: TGTGCCAGCAGGTCACAGGGGACGTTTGGGAAAGCTTTCTTT. The V call is TRBV25-1, the J call TRBJ1-1; 7 bases fit TRBD1. Unmatched junction bases numbered 13, after V lost 6 bases and J lost 9 bases. There are 14 residues in the CDR3. Germline V gene lookup returns CDR1 MGHDK and CDR2 SYGVNS.